The T cell receptor beta chain under discussion was sequenced for a study of naive and memory T cell subsets (TCRdb year 2017). Broadly, across the study: An open-source, UMI-based TCR alpha and beta sequencing pipeline was applied to sorted naive and memory peripheral blood T cell subsets. RNA was DNase-treated and reverse transcribed with TCR constant-region primers, mostly using SuperScript III. The functional CMV T cell responses agreed completely with IgG serology results. What the study reported, not specific to this receptor: A clonotype was defined as a single alpha or beta chain sequence rather than as a paired alpha/beta receptor. RNA-based TCR counts may be affected by expression changes linked to T cell activation and differentiation. A few larger clonotypes were present in naive repertoires, especially CD8 naive repertoires, and these clonotypes were possibly memory cells re-expressing CD45RA. Following error correction, more than 95% of naive TCR sequences occurred only once, which made naive abundance distributions much steeper than those of memory subsets. The repertoire findings for the naive and memory subsets could not be validated, as no ground truth was available. A power law was followed by TCR abundance, with an exponent that differed between naive and memory subsets but was consistent across the three individuals. In both CD4 and CD8 cells, the Gini index increased while Shannon and inverse Simpson diversity decreased from naive through CM, EM and EMRA.

TCR alpha and beta chain libraries were amplified separately from the second PCR step onward. To determine each donor's CMV status, fresh PBMCs were stimulated overnight with CMV viral lysate, and IFNgamma production from CD4+ T cells was then assessed. CD4 T cells were positively selected using Miltenyi beads, after which CD8 T cells were positively selected from the CD4-negative fraction. Cells stained for CD3, CD4, CD8, CD45RA, CD27 and a live/dead dye were sorted on a BD Aria II into four subsets by CD45RA and CD27. Blood was obtained from a few healthy volunteers, and the blood from each volunteer was fractionated into CD4 and CD8 T cells and subsequently into four differentiation subsets. Approximately 0.11 L of peripheral blood was drawn per donor, and PBMC were isolated by Ficoll-Paque PLUS density-gradient centrifugation. The sorted cells were lysed in RLT buffer, after which RNA was extracted using a Qiagen RNeasy kit and kept at -80 degrees C.

Between the V and J ends, shortened by 6 bases and 7 bases respectively, the junction contains 10 bases. CDR1 and CDR2, looked up from the germline V gene, are MNHEY and SVGAGI. The CDR3 runs 13 residues from the cysteine to the phenylalanine. The only DNA kept is the CDR3, 39 bases in frame from the first base. This clonotype has more than one count but fewer than ten. Its specific antigen is unknown. Nothing much larger sits one base from this clone, and base qualities are not available. The method behind the library was UMI-ligation and nested PCR. The beta constant-region primer was an equimolar mix of two oligonucleotides covering both TRBC1 and TRBC2. The ligated cDNA went through four rounds of PCR with nested alpha and beta constant-region primers together with the SP2 primer. A single-stranded oligonucleotide carrying the SP2 primer and a 12-nucleotide UMI was ligated to the 3' end of the cDNA by T4 RNA ligase 1. Incubation of the ligation reaction lasted about 20-25 hours at 16 degrees C. PCR2 was typically performed as a SYBR Green qPCR and was stopped at a predetermined threshold so that over-amplification was prevented. Apart from the first purification, every purification step used Agencourt AMPure XP magnetic beads. Libraries were quantified by Qubit and checked on a TapeStation, with a main peak expected near 650 bp. The pooled libraries were sequenced on an Illumina MiSeq using v2 2x251 paired-end kits, which usually yielded roughly 0.9-2 million reads per sample. Libraries were pooled at 4 nM per sample, and roughly 4.5-8% PhiX was added to improve cluster recognition. Per the authors' processing: FASTQ reads processed by Demultiplexor were assigned V and J genes by Decombinator through tag matching that tolerated a single base-pair mismatch. Collapsinator relied on UMIs to fix sequencing errors as well as frequency errors caused by PCR heterogeneity. CDR3Translator translated TCRs and extracted CDR3s from the conserved cysteine to the FGXG phenylalanine, flagging non-productive sequences. Gini, Shannon entropy and inverse Simpson indices were calculated on repertoires subsampled to equal numbers of UMI-defined TCRs. Clonotype abundance distributions were fitted to a power law by maximum likelihood within the linear range. For one naive CD8 sample, the pipeline and MIGEC produced similar UMI counts, unique TCR numbers and clonal distributions. In one analysis, naive TCRs that were also found in any memory subset of the same donor were excluded from the naive repertoire. A set of several thousand CMV-associated CDR3 sequences, compiled from VDJdb and a published dataset, was used to search the repertoires. TCRdb redid the processing of the public reads, applying fastp at Q25 and MiXCR, and retained in-frame beta chains. Rows are combined by CDR3 protein, so each entry shows the most common genes and DNA. TCRdb, not the authors, supplied the V and J calls. The sample data list about 140,000 distinct CDR3 sequences, and 15% to 25% of these were observed just once. The ten largest clones represent about 0.57% of the sample.

The rearranged chain carries TRBV6-5 and TRBJ1-6, with the D gene too uncertain to name. This receptor was identified in a human donor in good health. Sequencing was done on a sample of naive CD8+ T cells from blood. This specimen's cell subset or site label, interpreted: naive T cells, CD45RA high CD27+. The CDR3: CASSEGLNSPLHF. The DNA sequence follows: TGTGCCAGCAGCGAAGGGCTGAATTCACCCCTCCACTTT.